This T cell receptor (beta chain) was captured by sequencing in a study of T-cell reconstitution after alpha-beta-depleted transplantation in children. This clonotype was detected ten times or more. The CDR3 is made up of 12 amino acids. V dropped 3 bases and J dropped 5 bases, with 7 bases sitting between them. Using unique molecular identifiers, the investigators prepared the TCRbeta library. Using its own MiXCR run on the PCR reads, TCRdb lists one record per CDR3 protein. Among approximately 93,000 distinct CDR3 sequences, about 8% were seen once, and the ten largest hold under 8%. This TCR derives from a human donor who donated a stem cell graft to a child with congenital amegakaryocytic thrombocytopenia. Specimen: PBMCs from the stem cell graft donor, collected from the stem cell graft. This chain links TRBV12-3 or TRBV12-4 with TRBJ2-5; D is unclear. The CDR3 DNA follows: TGTGCCAGCAGTTTCCTGAGGGAGACCCAGTACTTC. It encodes CASSFLRETQYF.